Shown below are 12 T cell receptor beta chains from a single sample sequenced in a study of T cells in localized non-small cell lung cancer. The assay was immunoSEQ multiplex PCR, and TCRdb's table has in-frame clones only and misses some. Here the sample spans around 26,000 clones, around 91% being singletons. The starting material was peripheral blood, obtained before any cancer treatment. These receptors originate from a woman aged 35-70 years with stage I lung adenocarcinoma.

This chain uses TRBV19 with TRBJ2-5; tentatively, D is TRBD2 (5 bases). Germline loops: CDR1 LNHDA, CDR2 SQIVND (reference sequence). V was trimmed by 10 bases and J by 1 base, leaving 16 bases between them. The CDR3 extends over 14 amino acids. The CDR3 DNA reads TGTGCCACCTCCGATCGGGGTCGCCAAGAGACCCAGTACTTC. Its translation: CATSDRGRQETQYF. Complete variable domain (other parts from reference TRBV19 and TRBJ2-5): DGGITQSPKYLFRKEGQNVTLSCEQNLNHDAMYWYRQDPGQGLRLIYYSQIVNDFQKGDIAEGYSVSREKKESFPLTVTSAQKNPTAFYLCATSDRGRQETQYFGPGTRLLVL.

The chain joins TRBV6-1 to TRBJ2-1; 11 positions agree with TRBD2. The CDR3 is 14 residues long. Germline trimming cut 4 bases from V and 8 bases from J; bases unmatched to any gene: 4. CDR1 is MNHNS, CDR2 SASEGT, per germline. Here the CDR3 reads CASSVAGGSDEQFF. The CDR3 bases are TGTGCCAGCAGTGTAGCGGGAGGGTCGGATGAGCAGTTCTTC.

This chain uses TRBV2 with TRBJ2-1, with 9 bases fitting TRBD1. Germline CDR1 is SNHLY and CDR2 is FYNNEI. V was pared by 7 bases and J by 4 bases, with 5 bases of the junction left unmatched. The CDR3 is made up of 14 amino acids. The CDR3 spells CASIGQGIYNEQFF. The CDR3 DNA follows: TGTGCCAGCATAGGACAGGGGATTTACAATGAGCAGTTCTTC.

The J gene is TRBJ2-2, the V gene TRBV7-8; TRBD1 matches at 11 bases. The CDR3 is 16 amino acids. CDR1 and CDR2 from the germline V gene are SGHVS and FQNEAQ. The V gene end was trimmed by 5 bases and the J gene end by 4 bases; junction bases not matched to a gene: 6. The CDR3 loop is CASSPPGQGVTGELFF. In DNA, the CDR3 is TGTGCCAGCAGCCCCCCGGGACAGGGGGTCACCGGGGAGCTGTTTTTT.

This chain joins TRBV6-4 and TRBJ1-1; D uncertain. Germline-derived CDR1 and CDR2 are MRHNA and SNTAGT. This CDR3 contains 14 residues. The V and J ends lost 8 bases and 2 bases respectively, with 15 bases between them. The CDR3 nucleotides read TGTGCCAGCTCCCCGAACGAAATCAACACTGAAGCTTTCTTT. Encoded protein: CASSPNEINTEAFF.

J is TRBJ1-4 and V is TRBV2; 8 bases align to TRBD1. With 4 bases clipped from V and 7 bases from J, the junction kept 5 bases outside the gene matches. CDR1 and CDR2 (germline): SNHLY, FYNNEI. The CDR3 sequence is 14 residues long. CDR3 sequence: CASSVGRGPEKLFF. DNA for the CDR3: TGTGCCAGCAGTGTCGGCAGGGGGCCTGAAAAACTGTTTTTT.

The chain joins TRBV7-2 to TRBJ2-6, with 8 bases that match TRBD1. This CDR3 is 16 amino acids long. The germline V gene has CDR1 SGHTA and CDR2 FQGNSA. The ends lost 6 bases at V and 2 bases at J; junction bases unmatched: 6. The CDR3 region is CASRPTGAPGANVLTF. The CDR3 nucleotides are TGTGCCAGCAGGCCGACAGGGGCGCCTGGGGCCAACGTCCTGACTTTC.

CDR3 protein: CASRPRTGPQETQYF. In DNA form, the CDR3 reads TGTGCCAGTAGACCCCGCACAGGGCCCCAAGAGACCCAGTACTTC. The chain uses TRBV19 and TRBJ2-5; tentatively, D is TRBD1 (6 bases). CDR1 is LNHDA, CDR2 SQIVND, per germline (reference sequence). This CDR3 has 15 amino acids. The V gene lost 6 bases and the J gene lost 1 base, with 15 bases spanning the gap.

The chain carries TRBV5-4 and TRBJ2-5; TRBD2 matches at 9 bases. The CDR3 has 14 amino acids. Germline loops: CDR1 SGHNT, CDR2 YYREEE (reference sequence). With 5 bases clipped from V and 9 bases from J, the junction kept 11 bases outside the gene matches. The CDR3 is CASSSGTSYPSQYF. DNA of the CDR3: TGTGCCAGCAGTTCCGGGACTAGCTATCCATCCCAGTACTTC.

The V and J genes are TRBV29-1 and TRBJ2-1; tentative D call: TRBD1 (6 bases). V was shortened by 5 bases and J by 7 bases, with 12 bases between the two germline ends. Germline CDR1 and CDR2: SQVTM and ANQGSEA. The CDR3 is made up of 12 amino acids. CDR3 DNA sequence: TGCAGCGTTTATGACAGGTTGAATGAGCAGTTCTTC. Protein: CSVYDRLNEQFF.

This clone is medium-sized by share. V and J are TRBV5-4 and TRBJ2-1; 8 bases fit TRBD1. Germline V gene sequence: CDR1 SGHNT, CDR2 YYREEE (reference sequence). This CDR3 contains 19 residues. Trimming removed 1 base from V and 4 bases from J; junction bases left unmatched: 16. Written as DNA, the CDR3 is TGTGCCAGCAGCTTGTTGGAGGGTTGGTTGACAGGGGCATACAATGAGCAGTTCTTC. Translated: CASSLLEGWLTGAYNEQFF.

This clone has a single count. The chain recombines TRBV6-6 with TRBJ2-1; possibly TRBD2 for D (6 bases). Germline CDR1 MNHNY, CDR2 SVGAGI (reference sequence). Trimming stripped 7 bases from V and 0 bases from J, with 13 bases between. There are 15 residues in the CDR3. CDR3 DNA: TGTGCCAGCAACAACGGGGGAAGCTCCTACAATGAGCAGTTCTTC. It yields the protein CASNNGGSSYNEQFF.